The clone carrying this T cell receptor (beta chain) was counted between two and nine times. A sample-barcoded 5' primer and a J-beta primer mix were used in a second PCR of roughly 6 to 11 cycles. Every sample gave at least 3 million paired-end reads containing CDR3. TCRdb fed the 5' RACE reads into MiXCR, producing one record per CDR3 protein. Among approximately 1,700,000 distinct CDR3 sequences listed, approximately 39% were seen once. The data derive from a study of blood T cells in healthy people across ages. Each sample yielded at least 5.5 micrograms of PBMC total RNA. CDR1 is SEHNR, CDR2 FQNEAQ, per germline (reference sequence). CDR3 length: 15 amino acids. The V end lost 5 bases, the J end lost 4 bases, and 17 bases lay between the germline ends.

The sequenced sample consisted of blood. This clonotype was obtained from a human donor in good health. The J gene is TRBJ2-5, the V gene TRBV7-9; D uncertain. As DNA, the CDR3 is TGTGCCAGCAGCGCCCGGGTCTTACCCCCAGAGACCCAGTACTTC. Translation gives CASSARVLPPETQYF.